Here is one TCR beta chain with its context. These data are taken from a study of blood T cell repertoires in COVID-19. About the study: The study drew acute and convalescent COVID-19 samples from the United States, Italy and Spain. T cells, B-cell-depleted T cells, or PBMCs supplied cDNA or gDNA.

The table came from immunoSEQ multiplex PCR; TCRdb's copy has only in-frame clones and leaves some out. The sample lists around 300,000 clones, about 87% occurring once. Grouping used clinical history reported by participants in a survey and questionnaire. Cohort 3 donors were reported recovered after two negative PCRs, clearance, or symptom resolution. The sequenced sample was PBMCs or T cells enriched from blood (not recorded which). The sequence was collected from a woman between 45 and 65 years old who had recovered from COVID-19.

The CDR3 nucleotides read TGTGCCAGCAGCGACCGGGACAGGGGCCGAATTTGCTCTGGAAACACCATATATTTT. Protein product: CASSDRDRGRICSGNTIYF. This sequence joins TRBV21-1 and TRBJ1-3; the D call TRBD1 from the table was never checked on the DNA. TRBV21-1 is given as a pseudogene. The CDR3 spans 19 residues.